The subject of this entry is one T cell receptor beta chain. Its antigen is not identified. The data are from a study of blood T cells in healthy people across ages. Study details: In model experiments, template switching was able to capture about one barcoded beta molecule for every two T cells that were present. The study, taken as a whole, reports: Unsorted PBMCs prevented conclusive naive versus antigen-experienced comparison.

The CDR3 is 19 residues long. With V trimmed by 3 bases and J by 0 bases, 17 bases remained unmatched. The germline gives CDR1 DFQATT, CDR2 SNEGSKA (reference sequence). Primed by a sample-barcoded 5' primer and a J-beta primer mix, a second PCR proceeded for roughly 6 to 12 cycles. TCRdb ran MiXCR on the 5' RACE reads and lists one entry per CDR3 protein. Of 1.2 million to 1.5 million distinct CDR3 sequences listed, roughly 60% are singletons. Per-sample PBMC isolation yielded at least 6.5 million cells. The sample taken for sequencing was blood. The TCR comes from a man aged 18 to 30 in good health. The chain has TRBV20-1 and TRBJ2-3; 8 nucleotides match TRBD2. The CDR3, as DNA: TGCAGTGCTAGCTTTGGAGGACTAGCTGGAGAAACTAGCACAGATACGCAGTATTTT. As protein: CSASFGGLAGETSTDTQYF.